The 30 T cell receptor beta chains presented below share a single source sample, sequenced in a study of T cell responses to AZD1222 COVID-19 vaccine. Clones were read by immunoSEQ multiplex PCR, and TCRdb kept only the in-frame ones, dropping some. The sample holds under 100,000 clones, roughly nine tenths seen once. The source was peripheral blood, collected 28 days after the second AZD1222 dose. The receptor source for this set is an adult who received the AZD1222 COVID-19 vaccine.

The chain employs TRBV10-3 and TRBJ2-1, with TRBD2 matching over 7 bases. CDR1 is ENHRY, CDR2 SYGVKD, per germline. This CDR3 has 14 amino acids. With V trimmed by 6 bases and J by 6 bases, 8 bases remained unmatched. The CDR3 loop reads CAISSSGVPNEQFF. The CDR3 region has the DNA TGTGCCATCAGCTCCAGCGGGGTCCCCAATGAGCAGTTCTTC.

The chain links TRBV5-6 to TRBJ2-7; D perhaps matches TRBD2 (6 bases). The CDR3 is 15 residues long. The germline V and J ends were trimmed by 4 bases and 5 bases, with 19 bases remaining between them. Germline V gene lookup returns CDR1 SGHDT and CDR2 YYEEEE. Written as DNA, the CDR3 is TGTGCCAGCAGCGAGCACCGGGGGTTATTCCACGAGCAGTACTTC. Its protein product is CASSEHRGLFHEQYF.

This sequence joins TRBV7-9 and TRBJ1-1, with D hard to call. The CDR3 is made up of 12 amino acids. The germline CDR1 and CDR2 sequences are SEHNR and FQNEAQ (reference sequence). Deletions cut 5 bases from V and 8 bases from J, with 12 bases between. The CDR3: CASSRRRTEAFF. In DNA form, the CDR3 reads TGTGCCAGCAGCCGGAGACGTACAGAAGCTTTCTTT. The variable domain in full, completed from reference TRBV7-9 and TRBJ1-1, reads DTGVSQNPRHKITKRGQNVTFRCDPISEHNRLYWYRQTLGQGPEFLTYFQNEAQLEKSRLLSDRFSAERPKGSFSTLEIQRTEQGDSAMYLCASSRRRTEAFFGQGTRLTVV.

This chain joins TRBV7-9 and TRBJ2-1; TRBD1 is a possible D gene (6 bases). Trimming took off 1 base at V and 5 bases at J, with 15 bases between the two ends. Germline CDR1 SEHNR, CDR2 FQNEAQ (reference sequence). The CDR3 spans 16 residues. The CDR3 loop reads CASSLDEAPGDNEQFF. As DNA, the CDR3 is TGTGCCAGCAGCTTAGATGAGGCCCCAGGGGACAATGAGCAGTTCTTC.

The chain is built from TRBV3-1 (or the pseudogene TRBV3-2) and TRBJ1-4; no firm D call. The CDR3 is made up of 18 amino acids. Germline V CDR1 and CDR2: LGHDT, YNNKEL (reference sequence). The V end was cut by 3 bases, the J end by 1 base, with 18 bases between. The chain's CDR3 is CASSHHFSLGGTNEKLFF. Here the CDR3 DNA reads TGTGCCAGCAGCCATCACTTTAGCCTGGGTGGAACTAATGAAAAACTGTTTTTT.

The chain recombines TRBV15 with TRBJ1-5, with TRBD1 as a possible D gene (5 bases). Trimming pared 0 bases from V and 4 bases from J, leaving 10 bases between. Looked up from germline, CDR1 is LNHNV and CDR2 is YYDKDF (reference sequence). This CDR3 is built from 15 residues. This CDR3 reads CATSRDGGANQPQHF. The CDR3 coding sequence is TGTGCCACCAGCAGAGATGGTGGGGCTAATCAGCCCCAGCATTTT.

The chain's CDR3 is CASSRSGGSTDTQYF. The CDR3, as DNA: TGTGCCAGCAGCCGTAGCGGGGGAAGCACAGATACGCAGTATTTT. The chain uses TRBV5-4 and TRBJ2-3, with TRBD2 matching 9 bases. Germline V gives CDR1 SGHNT, CDR2 YYREEE (reference sequence). The CDR3 covers 15 residues. J was trimmed by 0 bases and V by 4 bases; bases with no gene match: 3.

The rearrangement joins TRBV20-1 to TRBJ2-7; TRBD1 is a possible D gene (5 bases). Trimming removed 3 bases from V and 3 bases from J, with 18 bases in between. Germline loops: CDR1 DFQATT, CDR2 SNEGSKA (reference sequence). The CDR3 covers 15 residues. The chain's CDR3 is CSASTPQVGDYEQYF. The CDR3 bases are TGCAGTGCTAGTACCCCACAGGTTGGTGACTACGAGCAGTACTTC.

The rearrangement uses TRBV6-1 and TRBJ1-2; D not certain. The CDR3 loop spans 14 amino acids. In germline, CDR1 is MNHNS, CDR2 SASEGT. V lost 2 bases to trimming and J lost 2 bases, with 9 bases between them. The CDR3 protein is CASSESGGNYGYTF. CDR3 sequence (DNA): TGTGCCAGCAGTGAATCCGGCGGGAACTATGGCTACACCTTC.

V is TRBV7-9 and J is TRBJ2-7; D is tentatively TRBD1 or TRBD2 (6 bases each). The CDR3 contains 14 residues. Germline V CDR1 and CDR2: SEHNR, FQNEAQ (reference sequence). The ends were cut back, 4 bases at V and 2 bases at J, with 12 bases in the middle. CDR3 nucleotide sequence: TGTGCCAGCAGCTGGCCGGGGGCACCCTACGAGCAGTACTTC. Protein sequence: CASSWPGAPYEQYF.

The gene calls are TRBV6-1 and TRBJ1-1; no firm D call. The CDR3 length is 15 residues. Germline assignment: CDR1 MNHNS and CDR2 SASEGT. V lost 5 bases and J lost 1, with 14 bases in between. CDR3 sequence: CASSKSDAGNTEAFF. CDR3 in DNA: TGTGCCAGCAGTAAAAGCGATGCGGGGAACACTGAAGCTTTCTTT.

J is TRBJ1-5 and V is TRBV9; tentative D call: TRBD1 (5 bases). With 2 bases removed from V and 5 bases from J, the gap between germline ends came to 11 bases. This CDR3 has 14 amino acids. Germline CDR1 is SGDLS and CDR2 is YYNGEE. CDR3 sequence: CASSVDGGDQPQHF. The CDR3 coding sequence is TGTGCCAGCAGCGTTGATGGAGGGGATCAGCCCCAGCATTTT.

The rearrangement uses TRBV24-1 and TRBJ2-1; D gene unclear. V was pared by 3 bases and J by 6 bases, with 11 bases between. There are 14 residues in the CDR3. Per the germline V gene, CDR1 is KGHDR and CDR2 is SFDVKD. CDR3 region: CATSDGTLGNEQFF. For the CDR3, the DNA is TGTGCCACCAGTGATGGCACTCTGGGCAATGAGCAGTTCTTC.

The J gene is TRBJ2-3, the V gene TRBV2, with D perhaps matching TRBD2 (5 bases). Germline V gene lookup returns CDR1 SNHLY and CDR2 FYNNEI. The CDR3 loop spans 13 amino acids. With 6 bases removed from V and 2 bases from J, the gap between germline ends came to 9 bases. The CDR3 nucleotides read TGTGCCAGCAGGACTAAAGACACAGATACGCAGTATTTT. Protein product: CASRTKDTDTQYF. The full variable domain, its missing parts supplied by reference TRBV2 and TRBJ2-3, is EPEVTQTPSHQVTQMGQEVILRCVPISNHLYFYWYRQILGQKVEFLVSFYNNEISEKSEIFDDQFSVERPDGSNFTLKIRSTKLEDSAMYFCASRTKDTDTQYFGPGTRLTVL.

The genes are TRBV2 and TRBJ1-5, with D possibly TRBD1 on 5 matching bases. Trimming took off 4 bases at V and 3 bases at J, with 10 bases between the two ends. The CDR3 has 14 amino acids. Germline CDR1 and CDR2: SNHLY and FYNNEI. The CDR3 here is CASSAGPNNQPQHF. DNA for the CDR3: TGTGCCAGCAGTGCAGGGCCAAACAATCAGCCCCAGCATTTT.

The CDR3 protein is CASSSGTPGEKLFF. The CDR3 DNA follows: TGTGCCAGCAGTTCAGGGACCCCAGGGGAAAAACTGTTTTTT. V gene TRBV2 combines with J gene TRBJ1-4; D might be TRBD1 (5 bases). Trimming stripped 5 bases from V and 8 bases from J, with 15 bases between. Germline CDR1 reads SNHLY; CDR2 reads FYNNEI. This CDR3 has 14 residues.

This rearrangement joins TRBV18 to TRBJ2-5; 9 bases are shared with TRBD2. Germline trimming cut 0 bases from V and 5 bases from J; bases unmatched to any gene: 7. Germline V gene data show CDR1 as KGHSH and CDR2 as LQKENI. This CDR3 comprises 16 residues. The CDR3 region has the DNA TGTGCCAGCTCACCACCCAGCGGGGGGCCACGGGAGACCCAGTACTTC. Translated: CASSPPSGGPRETQYF.

This chain connects TRBV7-2 to TRBJ2-7; TRBD2 matches 8 bases. The CDR3 consists of 15 residues. Trimming at V came to 1 base and at J to 9 bases, leaving 11 bases not matched to a gene. Germline CDR1 SGHTA, CDR2 FQGNSA. The CDR3 sequence is CASSLVGAAGGWQYF. CDR3 nucleotides: TGTGCCAGCAGCTTAGTCGGTGCGGCGGGGGGATGGCAGTACTTC. The whole variable domain, remainder taken from reference TRBV7-2 and TRBJ2-7, is GAGVSQSPSNKVTEKGKDVELRCDPISGHTALYWYRQSLGQGLEFLIYFQGNSAPDKSGLPSDRFSAERTGGSVSTLTIQRTQQEDSAVYLCASSLVGAAGGWQYFGPGTRLTVT.

The gene calls are TRBV5-1 and TRBJ1-1; TRBD1 agrees at 10 bases. The ends lost 4 bases at V and 4 bases at J; junction bases unmatched: 7. The CDR3 sequence is 15 residues long. CDR1 is SGHRS, CDR2 YFSETQ, per germline. Written as DNA, the CDR3 is TGCGCCAGCAGCACCCCCGGACAGGGGGTCACTGAAGCTTTCTTT. Translation: CASSTPGQGVTEAFF.

CDR3 amino acids: CATSRDGDRGAGGTDTQYF. The DNA for the CDR3 is TGTGCCACCAGCAGAGATGGGGACCGGGGGGCTGGCGGCACAGATACGCAGTATTTT. The rearrangement links TRBV15 to TRBJ2-3, with D maybe TRBD2 (7 bases). The CDR3 runs 19 residues. The V end was cut by 0 bases, the J end by 1 base, with 20 bases between. Germline assignment: CDR1 LNHNV and CDR2 YYDKDF (reference sequence).

The chain is built from TRBV6-5 and TRBJ2-7; the D is unclear. This CDR3 comprises 12 residues. In germline, CDR1 is MNHEY, CDR2 SVGAGI. V dropped 5 bases and J dropped 4 bases, with 9 bases sitting between them. CDR3 in amino acids: CASSKQVYEQYV. As DNA, the CDR3 is TGTGCCAGCAGTAAACAAGTATACGAGCAGTACGTC.

The V call is TRBV27, the J call TRBJ2-7; D possibly corresponds to TRBD2 (5 bases). This CDR3 comprises 11 residues. Trimming removed 3 bases from V and 6 bases from J, with 6 bases in between. Per the germline V gene, CDR1 is MNHEY and CDR2 is SMNVEV (reference sequence). In nucleotides, the CDR3 is TGTGCCAGCAGTTTCGCGGGCGAGCAGTACTTC. Translating it yields CASSFAGEQYF.

V and J are TRBV9 and TRBJ1-2; no firm D call. The V gene lost 1 base and the J gene lost 7 bases, with 8 bases spanning the gap. CDR1 is SGDLS, CDR2 YYNGEE, per germline. There are 12 residues in the CDR3. CDR3 amino acids: CASSVLGSGYTF. DNA for the CDR3: TGTGCCAGCAGCGTACTAGGCTCTGGCTACACCTTC.

This rearrangement joins TRBV21-1 to TRBJ2-2; the D call TRBD1 from the table was never checked on the DNA. TRBV21-1 is marked as a pseudogene. The CDR3 has 16 residues. The CDR3 reads CASTPEGQGSTGELFF. For the CDR3, the DNA is TGTGCCAGCACCCCCGAGGGGCAGGGGAGTACCGGGGAGCTGTTTTTT.

In the case of this clone: Other DNA sequences of this sample code for an identical CDR3. J is TRBJ2-3 and V is TRBV5-1; TRBD2 agrees at 7 bases. The V and J ends lost 4 bases and 2 bases, in that order; junction bases with no gene match: 4. The CDR3 consists of 14 residues. Germline V gene sequence: CDR1 SGHRS, CDR2 YFSETQ. In DNA form, the CDR3 reads TGCGCCAGCAGCCTCGGACTAGTCACAGATACGCAGTATTTT. It translates to CASSLGLVTDTQYF. The entire variable domain, with the rest obtained from reference TRBV5-1 and TRBJ2-3, is as follows: KAGVTQTPRYLIKTRGQQVTLSCSPISGHRSVSWYQQTPGQGLQFLFEYFSETQRNKGNFPGRFSGRQFSNSRSEMNVSTLELGDSALYLCASSLGLVTDTQYFGPGTRLTVL.

This chain connects TRBV5-5 to TRBJ2-7; D uncertain. CDR3 length: 15 residues. CDR1 is SGHKS and CDR2 is YYEKEE in the germline V gene (reference sequence). V dropped 2 bases and J dropped 2 bases, with 14 bases sitting between them. The CDR3 sequence: CASSFFIGPAYEQYV. CDR3 DNA: TGTGCCAGCAGCTTTTTTATCGGGCCAGCCTACGAGCAGTACGTC.

The chain joins TRBV4-1 to TRBJ1-6, with D hard to call. The CDR3 runs 16 residues. The V end was cut by 1 base, the J end by 0 bases, with 7 bases between. The germline V gene encodes CDR1 MGHRA and CDR2 YSYEKL. As DNA, the CDR3 is TGCGCCAGCAGCCAAGCTTTCTCCTCCTATAATTCACCCCTCCACTTT. Translating gives CASSQAFSSYNSPLHF.

The chain recombines TRBV6-2 or TRBV6-3 with TRBJ2-7, with unresolved D. Trimming took 4 bases from V and 8 from J, leaving 15 bases between them. The CDR3 totals 13 residues. Germline CDR1 MNHEY, CDR2 SVGEGT. CDR3 residues: CASSLRGPLQQYV. CDR3 nucleotides: TGTGCCAGCAGTTTGAGAGGTCCCCTCCAGCAGTACGTC.

V gene TRBV9 combines with J gene TRBJ1-1; D gene ambiguous. V gave up 1 base and J gave up 0 bases, with 13 bases separating them. Germline V CDR1 and CDR2: SGDLS, YYNGEE. This CDR3 comprises 16 residues. The CDR3 loop is CASSVSPDQMNTEAFF. The CDR3 DNA follows: TGTGCCAGCAGCGTATCCCCGGACCAGATGAACACTGAAGCTTTCTTT.

V usage is TRBV25-1 and J usage is TRBJ1-5; D unresolved. V lost 2 bases, J lost 5 bases, and 4 bases lay in between. The germline CDR1 and CDR2 sequences are MGHDK and SYGVNS. CDR3 length: 12 residues. CDR3 sequence: CASSEGHQPQHF. The DNA for the CDR3 is TGTGCCAGCAGTGAAGGGCATCAGCCCCAGCATTTT.